The following is a T cell receptor beta chain sequence with its context. Its matching antigen is unknown. The read comes to an end 3 residues before the CDR3 does, leaving the germline J gene to fill in the end. The V end lost 6 bases, the J end lost 7 bases, and 15 bases lay between the germline ends. The germline V gene has CDR1 LNHDA and CDR2 SQIVND (reference sequence). CDR3 size: 13 residues. HPV was found by MY09/MY11 PCR and dot-blot genotyping. These data come from a study of T cells in women clearing cervical HPV infection. Across the whole study: Control women cleared a single incident HPV16 infection within 12 months. Notes on the study in general: TRBV6-7 abundance was lower in cases than controls (around 0.11% versus 0.16%).

Sequenced by immunoSEQ multiplex PCR; TCRdb stores in-frame clones only, minus some. Its table records some 40,000 clones. The sequenced sample was blood buffy coat. This TCR came from a woman aged 18 to 75 with a cervical HPV16 infection that either progressed to CIN3+ or cleared (not recorded which). The chain carries TRBV19 and TRBJ2-5, with D perhaps matching TRBD2 (6 bases). CDR3 sequence reads: CASRAGTLGTQYF. The DNA read from the CDR3 is TGTGCCAGTAGGGCCGGGACTTTAGGGACC.